The clone carrying this T cell receptor (beta chain) has just one count. Its antigen is unidentified. Assay: immunoSEQ multiplex PCR; the TCRdb copy retains only in-frame clones and omits some. The sample holds about 160,000 clones, over 80% seen once. This record comes from a study of T cell responses to AZD1222 COVID-19 vaccine. Study-wide results and limits: Following two doses of AZD1222, Spike-specific TCR breadth and depth rose.

The CDR3 runs to 15 residues. CDR1 is SGHDT and CDR2 is YYEEEE in the germline V gene. Trimming took 5 bases from V and 0 from J, leaving 14 bases between them. The sequences come from peripheral blood, collected on day 0 of AZD1222 vaccination. The chain is built from TRBV5-6 and TRBJ1-2; D is unresolved. This TCR was sampled from an adult in good health. The DNA of the CDR3 is TGTGCCAGCAGTCCGGTGTGGGGTTCTAACTATGGCTACACCTTC. Amino acids: CASSPVWGSNYGYTF.